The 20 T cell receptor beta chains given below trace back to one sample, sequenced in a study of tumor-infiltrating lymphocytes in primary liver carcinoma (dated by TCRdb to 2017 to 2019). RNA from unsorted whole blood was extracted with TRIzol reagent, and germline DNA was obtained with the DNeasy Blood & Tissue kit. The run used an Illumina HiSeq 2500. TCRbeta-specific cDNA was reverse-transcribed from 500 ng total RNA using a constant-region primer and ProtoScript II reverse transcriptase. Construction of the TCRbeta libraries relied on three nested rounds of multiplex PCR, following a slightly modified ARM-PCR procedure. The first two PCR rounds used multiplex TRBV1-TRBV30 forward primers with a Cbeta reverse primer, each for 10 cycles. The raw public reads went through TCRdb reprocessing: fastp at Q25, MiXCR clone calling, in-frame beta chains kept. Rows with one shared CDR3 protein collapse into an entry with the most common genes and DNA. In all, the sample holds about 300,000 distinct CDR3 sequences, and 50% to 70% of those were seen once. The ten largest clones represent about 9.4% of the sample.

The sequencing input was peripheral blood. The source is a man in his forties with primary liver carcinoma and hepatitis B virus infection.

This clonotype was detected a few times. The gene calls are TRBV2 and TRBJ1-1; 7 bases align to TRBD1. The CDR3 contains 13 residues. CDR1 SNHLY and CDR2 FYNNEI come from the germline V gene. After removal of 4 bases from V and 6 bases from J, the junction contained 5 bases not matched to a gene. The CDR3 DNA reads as TGTGCCAGCAGTGGACAGGGTTTTCCTGAAGCTTTCTTT. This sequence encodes CASSGQGFPEAFF.

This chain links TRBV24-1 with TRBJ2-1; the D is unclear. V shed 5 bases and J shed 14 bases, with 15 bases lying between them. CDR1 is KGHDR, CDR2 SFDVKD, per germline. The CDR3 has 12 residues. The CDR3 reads CATSGGPMEKFF. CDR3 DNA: TGTGCCACCAGTGGTGGGCCGATGGAGAAGTTCTTC.

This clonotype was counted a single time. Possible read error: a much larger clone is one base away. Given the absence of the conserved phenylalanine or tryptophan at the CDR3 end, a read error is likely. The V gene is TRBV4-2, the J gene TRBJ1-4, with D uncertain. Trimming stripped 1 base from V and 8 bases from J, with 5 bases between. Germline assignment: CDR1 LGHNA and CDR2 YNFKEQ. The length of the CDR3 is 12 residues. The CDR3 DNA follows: TGTGCCAGCAGCCAAGCTGGGGAAAAACTGTTTATT. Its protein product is CASSQAGEKLFI.

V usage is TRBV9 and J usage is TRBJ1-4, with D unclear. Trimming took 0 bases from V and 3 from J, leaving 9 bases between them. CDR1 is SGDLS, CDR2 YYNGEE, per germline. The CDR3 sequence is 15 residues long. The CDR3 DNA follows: TGTGCCAGCAGCGTAGGCCCGCAGGCTAATGAAAAACTGTTTTTT. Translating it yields CASSVGPQANEKLFF.

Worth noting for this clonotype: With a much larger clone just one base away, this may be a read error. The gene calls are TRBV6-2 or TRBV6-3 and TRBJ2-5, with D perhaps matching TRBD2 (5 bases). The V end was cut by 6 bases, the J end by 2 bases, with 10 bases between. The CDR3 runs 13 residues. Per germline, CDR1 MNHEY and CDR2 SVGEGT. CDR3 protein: CASRYGIQETQYF. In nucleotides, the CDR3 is TGTGCCAGCAGATACGGGATTCAAGAGACCCAGTACTTC.

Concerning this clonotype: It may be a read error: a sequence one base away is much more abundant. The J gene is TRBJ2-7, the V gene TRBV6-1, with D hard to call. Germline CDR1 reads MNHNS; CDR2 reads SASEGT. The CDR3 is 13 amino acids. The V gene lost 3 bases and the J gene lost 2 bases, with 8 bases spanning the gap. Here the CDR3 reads CASSDVDAYEQYF. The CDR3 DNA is TGTGCCAGCAGTGATGTGGATGCCTACGAGCAGTACTTC.

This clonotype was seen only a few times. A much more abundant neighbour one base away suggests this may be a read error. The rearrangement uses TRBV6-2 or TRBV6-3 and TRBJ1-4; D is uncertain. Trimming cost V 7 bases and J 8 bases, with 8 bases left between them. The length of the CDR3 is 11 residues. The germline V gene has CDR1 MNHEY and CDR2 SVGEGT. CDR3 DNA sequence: TGTGCCAGCACCTCCAGGGAAAAACTGTTTTTT. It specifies CASTSREKLFF.

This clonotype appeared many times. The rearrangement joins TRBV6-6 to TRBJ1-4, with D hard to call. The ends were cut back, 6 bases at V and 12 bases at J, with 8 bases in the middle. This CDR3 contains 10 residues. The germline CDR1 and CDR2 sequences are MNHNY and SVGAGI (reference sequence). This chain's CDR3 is CASRGSELFF. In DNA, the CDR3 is TGTGCCAGCAGGGGGTCGGAACTGTTTTTT.

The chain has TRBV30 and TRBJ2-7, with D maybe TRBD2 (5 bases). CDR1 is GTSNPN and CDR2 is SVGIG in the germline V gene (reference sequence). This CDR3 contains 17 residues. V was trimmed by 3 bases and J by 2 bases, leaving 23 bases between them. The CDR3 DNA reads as TGTGCCTGGAGAACCCTAGTCGGGGTACCTGGAACCTACGAGCAGTACTTC. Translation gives CAWRTLVGVPGTYEQYF. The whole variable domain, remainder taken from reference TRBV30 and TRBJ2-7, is SQTIHQWPATLVQPVGSPLSLECTVEGTSNPNLYWYRQAAGRGLQLLFYSVGIGQISSEVPQNLSASRPQDRQFILSSKKLLLSDSGFYLCAWRTLVGVPGTYEQYFGPGTRLTVT.

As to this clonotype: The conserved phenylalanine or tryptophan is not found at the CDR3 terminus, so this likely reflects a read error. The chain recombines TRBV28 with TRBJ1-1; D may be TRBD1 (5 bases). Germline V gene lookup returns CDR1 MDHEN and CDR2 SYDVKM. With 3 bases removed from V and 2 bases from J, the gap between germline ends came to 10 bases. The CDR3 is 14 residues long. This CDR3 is CASSFGRANTEAFL. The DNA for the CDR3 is TGTGCCAGCAGTTTTGGCAGGGCCAACACTGAAGCTTTCTTA.

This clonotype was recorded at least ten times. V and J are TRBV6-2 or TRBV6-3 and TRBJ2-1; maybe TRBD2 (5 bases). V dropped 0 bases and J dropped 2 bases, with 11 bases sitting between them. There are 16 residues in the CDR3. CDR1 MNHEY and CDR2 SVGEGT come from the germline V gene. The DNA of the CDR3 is TGTGCCAGCAGTTACTCTAAGAGGGATCCCTACAATGAGCAGTTCTTC. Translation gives CASSYSKRDPYNEQFF.

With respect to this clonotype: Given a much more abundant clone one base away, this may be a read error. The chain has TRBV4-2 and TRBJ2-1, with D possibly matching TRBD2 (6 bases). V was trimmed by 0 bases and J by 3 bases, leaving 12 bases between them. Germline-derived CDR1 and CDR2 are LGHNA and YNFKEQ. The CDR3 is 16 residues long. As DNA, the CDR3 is TGTGCCAGCAGCCAAGATAGGGGACTCGGCTACAATGAGCAGTTCTTC. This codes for CASSQDRGLGYNEQFF.

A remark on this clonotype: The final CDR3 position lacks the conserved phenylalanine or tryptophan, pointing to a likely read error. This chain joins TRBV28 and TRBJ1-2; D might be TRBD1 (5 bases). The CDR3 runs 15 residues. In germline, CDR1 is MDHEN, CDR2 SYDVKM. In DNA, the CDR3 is TGTGCCAACAGTACTCGGGACCAAGCTAACTATGGCTACACCATC. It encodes CANSTRDQANYGYTI.

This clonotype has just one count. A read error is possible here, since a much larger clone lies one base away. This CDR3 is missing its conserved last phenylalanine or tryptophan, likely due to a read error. CDR3 DNA sequence: TGTGCCAGCAGTTCGGACACGTCCTACGAGCAGTACTCC. It translates to CASSSDTSYEQYS. The rearrangement joins TRBV5-4 to TRBJ2-7; possible D gene TRBD1, 5 bases. CDR1 is SGHNT, CDR2 YYREEE, per germline (reference sequence). The V gene lost 5 bases and the J gene lost 1 base, with 10 bases spanning the gap. The CDR3 is 13 amino acids.

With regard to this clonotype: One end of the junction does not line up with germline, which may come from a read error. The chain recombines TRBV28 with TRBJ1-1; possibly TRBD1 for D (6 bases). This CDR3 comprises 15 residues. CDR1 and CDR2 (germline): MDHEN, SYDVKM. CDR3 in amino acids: CASSLPGQMNTEALF. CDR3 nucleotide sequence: TGTGCCAGCAGTTTACCAGGACAGATGAACACTGAAGCTCTCTTT.

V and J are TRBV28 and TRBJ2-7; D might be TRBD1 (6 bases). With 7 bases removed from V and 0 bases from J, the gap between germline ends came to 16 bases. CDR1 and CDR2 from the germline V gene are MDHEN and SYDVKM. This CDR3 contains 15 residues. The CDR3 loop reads CASTLGAGNSYEQYF. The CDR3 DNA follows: TGTGCCAGCACCTTGGGGGCAGGGAACTCCTACGAGCAGTACTTC.

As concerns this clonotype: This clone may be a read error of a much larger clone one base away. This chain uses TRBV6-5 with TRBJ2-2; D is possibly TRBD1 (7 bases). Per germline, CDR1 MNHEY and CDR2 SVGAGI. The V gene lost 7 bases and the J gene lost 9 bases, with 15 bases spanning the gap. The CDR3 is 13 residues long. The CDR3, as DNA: TGTGCCAGCACCGGAGGGGGCCTGAGGGAGCTGTTTTTT. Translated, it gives CASTGGGLRELFF.

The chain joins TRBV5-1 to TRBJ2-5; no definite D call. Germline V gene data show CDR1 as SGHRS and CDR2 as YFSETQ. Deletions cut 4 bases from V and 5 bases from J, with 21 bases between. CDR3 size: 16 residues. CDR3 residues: CASSTGDGYARETQYF. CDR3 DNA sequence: TGCGCCAGCAGCACCGGAGACGGCTATGCAAGGGAGACCCAGTACTTC.

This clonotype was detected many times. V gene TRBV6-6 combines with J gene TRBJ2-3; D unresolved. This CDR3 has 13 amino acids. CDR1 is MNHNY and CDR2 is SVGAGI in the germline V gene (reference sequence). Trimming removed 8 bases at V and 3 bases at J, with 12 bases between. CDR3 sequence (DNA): TGTGCCAGCCTCCGGACGGAAACAGATACGCAGTATTTT. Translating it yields CASLRTETDTQYF.

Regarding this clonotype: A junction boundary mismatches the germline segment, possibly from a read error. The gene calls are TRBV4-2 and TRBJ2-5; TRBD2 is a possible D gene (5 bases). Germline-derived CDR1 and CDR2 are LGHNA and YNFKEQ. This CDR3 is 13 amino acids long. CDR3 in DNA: TGTGCCAGCAGCCAAGATGGTGGGGAGACCCGGTACTTC. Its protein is CASSQDGGETRYF.